This T cell receptor (beta chain) was recovered during a study of immune evolution from preneoplasia to lung adenocarcinoma. V gave up 1 base and J gave up 2 bases; unmatched junction bases: 13. The CDR3 totals 17 residues. Germline CDR1 is GTSNPN and CDR2 is SVGIG (reference sequence). By sample fraction, this clone is large. Other DNA sequences within the sample encode an identical CDR3. Macro-dissection enriched premalignant or tumor cells before nucleic acid extraction. Data came from immunoSEQ multiplex PCR; TCRdb stores just in-frame clones and leaves some out. The sample holds roughly 3,500 clones, about 76% seen once.

Sequenced input: FFPE minimally invasive lung adenocarcinoma tissue. The chain joins TRBV30 to TRBJ1-2, with 7 nucleotides matching TRBD1. This clonotype was obtained from a person aged 55-80 years with lung adenocarcinoma. CDR3 DNA sequence: TGTGCCTGGAGTGATCGAGGGGGCAGGGCGAGGAACTATGGCTACACCTTC. Amino acid sequence: CAWSDRGGRARNYGYTF.